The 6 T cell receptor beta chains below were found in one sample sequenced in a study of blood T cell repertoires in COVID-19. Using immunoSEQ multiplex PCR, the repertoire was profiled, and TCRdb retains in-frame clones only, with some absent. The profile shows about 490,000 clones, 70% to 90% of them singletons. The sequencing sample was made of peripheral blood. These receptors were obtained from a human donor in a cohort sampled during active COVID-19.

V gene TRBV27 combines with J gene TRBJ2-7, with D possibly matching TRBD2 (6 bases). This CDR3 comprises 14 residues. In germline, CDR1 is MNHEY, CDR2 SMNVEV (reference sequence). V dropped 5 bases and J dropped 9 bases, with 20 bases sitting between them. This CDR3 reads CASSAGTGGVGQYF. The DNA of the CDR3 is TGTGCCAGCAGTGCGGGGACCGGAGGGGTTGGGCAGTACTTC.

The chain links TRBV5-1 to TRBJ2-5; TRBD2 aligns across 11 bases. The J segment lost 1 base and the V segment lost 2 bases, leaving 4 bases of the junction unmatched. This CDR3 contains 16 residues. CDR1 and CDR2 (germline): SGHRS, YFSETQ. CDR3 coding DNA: TGCGCCAGCAGCTTTGTGGGACTAGCGGTCCAAGAGACCCAGTACTTC. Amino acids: CASSFVGLAVQETQYF.

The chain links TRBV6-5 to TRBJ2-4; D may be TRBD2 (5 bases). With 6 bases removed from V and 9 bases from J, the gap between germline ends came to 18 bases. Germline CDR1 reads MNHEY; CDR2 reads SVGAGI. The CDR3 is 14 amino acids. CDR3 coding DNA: TGTGCCAGCAGCCCCACCGGGGTCCCGGGCATTCAGTACTTC. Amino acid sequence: CASSPTGVPGIQYF.

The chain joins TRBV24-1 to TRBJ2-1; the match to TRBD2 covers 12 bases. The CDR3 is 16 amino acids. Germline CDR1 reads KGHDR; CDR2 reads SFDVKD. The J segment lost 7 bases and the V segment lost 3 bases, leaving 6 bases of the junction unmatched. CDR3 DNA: TGTGCCACCAGTGATGCGACTAGCGGGAGACGGAATGAGCAGTTCTTC. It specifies CATSDATSGRRNEQFF.

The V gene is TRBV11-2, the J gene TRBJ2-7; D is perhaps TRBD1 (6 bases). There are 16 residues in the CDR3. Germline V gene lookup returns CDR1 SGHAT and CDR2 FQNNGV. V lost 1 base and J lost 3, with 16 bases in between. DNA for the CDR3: TGTGCCAGCAGCTTAGGGCGACAGGCAAACCTCTACGAGCAGTACTTC. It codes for CASSLGRQANLYEQYF.

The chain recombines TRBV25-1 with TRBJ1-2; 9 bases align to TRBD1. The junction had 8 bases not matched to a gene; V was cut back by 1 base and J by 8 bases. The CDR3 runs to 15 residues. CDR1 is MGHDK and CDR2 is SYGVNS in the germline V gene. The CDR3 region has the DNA TGTGCCAGCAGTGAATTCACAACAGGGGGCGAGGGCTACACCTTC. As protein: CASSEFTTGGEGYTF.